Each of the 9 T cell receptor beta chains below was sequenced from the same sample in a study of lymphopenia after photon versus proton radiotherapy (dated by TCRdb to between 2018 and 2021). The library was generated by the immunoSEQ multiplex PCR assay. This is the immuneACCESS table as TCRdb keeps it, with only in-frame sequences that have V and J called. A part of the clones is gone; compared with another copy, unresolved V genes explain less than half, and the rest is unexplained. Recorded for this sample are about 12,000 clones; 80% to 90% of them occurred a single time. The top ten constitute 3% to 4% of the sample. The sequences come from peripheral blood, collected from a patient treated with proton-based radiotherapy. The receptor set was obtained from a man aged 55 to 70 with pancreatic cancer.

This clone was observed once. V and J are TRBV7-8 and TRBJ2-1, with 9 positions matching TRBD2. The CDR3 extends over 18 amino acids. Per germline, CDR1 SGHVS and CDR2 FQNEAQ. The V segment lost 6 bases and the J segment 4 bases; nucleotides outside the gene matches: 16. The CDR3 is CASRPRRREGLKYNEQFF. The CDR3 DNA reads TGTGCCAGCAGACCCCGAAGGCGGGAGGGCCTGAAGTACAATGAGCAGTTCTTC.

This sequence joins TRBV5-6 and TRBJ2-3; a weak D match, TRBD2 (6 bases). CDR3 length equals 13 residues. V was pared by 2 bases and J by 4 bases, with 8 bases between. Germline V gene data show CDR1 as SGHDT and CDR2 as YYEEEE. The CDR3 sequence: CASSFTGADTQYF. The DNA for the CDR3 is TGTGCCAGCAGCTTCACGGGGGCAGATACGCAGTATTTT.

The chain links TRBV18 to TRBJ2-1, with 10 nucleotides matching TRBD2. The CDR3 covers 16 residues. Germline values: CDR1 KGHSH, CDR2 LQKENI. Trimming at V came to 2 bases and at J to 7 bases, leaving 8 bases not matched to a gene. The CDR3 sequence: CASSPTASGSRNEQFF. Written as DNA, the CDR3 is TGTGCCAGCTCACCAACGGCTAGCGGGAGTAGGAATGAGCAGTTCTTC.

This chain connects TRBV28 to TRBJ1-4, with unresolved D. Germline lookup yields CDR1 MDHEN and CDR2 SYDVKM. Trimming removed 6 bases from V and 8 bases from J, with 16 bases in between. This CDR3 is 14 amino acids long. This CDR3 reads CASSRRLAEEKLFF. The CDR3 nucleotides read TGTGCCAGCAGCCGCCGTCTTGCTGAGGAAAAACTGTTTTTT.

The V and J genes are TRBV7-9 and TRBJ1-4; D is perhaps TRBD1 (6 bases). The germline V and J ends were trimmed by 3 bases and 7 bases, with 12 bases remaining between them. The CDR3 loop spans 14 amino acids. The germline V gene encodes CDR1 SEHNR and CDR2 FQNEAQ (reference sequence). The CDR3, as DNA: TGTGCCAGCAGCTTGGGGCAGGGGTTTGAAAAACTGTTTTTT. Its translation: CASSLGQGFEKLFF.

The chain uses TRBV11-3 and TRBJ2-1; 9 bases fit TRBD2. This CDR3 spans 17 amino acids. J gave up 2 bases and V 4 bases, and 9 bases lay outside the gene matches. CDR1 SGHNT and CDR2 YENEEA come from the germline V gene. CDR3 nucleotide sequence: TGTGCCAGCAGCTCGCCCCTAGCGGGATTTGCCTACAATGAGCAGTTCTTC. Translating gives CASSSPLAGFAYNEQFF.

The genes are TRBV6-6 and TRBJ1-2; weak D call: TRBD1 (6 bases). The germline gives CDR1 MNHNY, CDR2 SVGAGI (reference sequence). V was shortened by 2 bases and J by 6 bases, with 13 bases between the two germline ends. This CDR3 contains 14 residues. This CDR3 reads CASSYGPGADGYTF. Here the CDR3 DNA reads TGTGCCAGCAGTTACGGGCCGGGGGCTGATGGCTACACCTTC.

The chain is built from TRBV5-1 and TRBJ2-5, with 7 nucleotides matching TRBD1. The J call may be in error: the DNA end matches TRBJ2-7 better. Germline CDR1 SGHRS, CDR2 YFSETQ. This CDR3 spans 13 amino acids. The CDR3 sequence is CASSTTGYREQYF. The CDR3 bases are TGCGCCAGCAGCACGACAGGGTATCGCGAGCAGTACTTC.

The chain uses TRBV5-1 and TRBJ2-2; D remains unclear. CDR1 SGHRS and CDR2 YFSETQ come from the germline V gene. The CDR3 extends over 13 amino acids. The V gene lost 7 bases and the J gene lost 4 bases, with 11 bases spanning the gap. This chain's CDR3 is CASASAVTGELFF. CDR3 nucleotide sequence: TGCGCCAGCGCAAGCGCGGTCACCGGGGAGCTGTTTTTT.